These T cell receptor beta chains were read from a single sample in a study of blood T cell repertoires in COVID-19. Clones were read by immunoSEQ multiplex PCR, and TCRdb kept only the in-frame ones, dropping some. This sample has 400,000 to 500,000 clones, with more than 70% found just once. The specimen was PBMCs or T cells enriched from blood (not recorded which). All receptors derive from a woman younger than 30 who had been exposed to COVID-19. Each CDR3 is given with its conserved first and last residue. Each record gives: V gene, D gene, J gene, clone size, CDR3 DNA, CDR3 protein. The D gene is left open where the match is weak. Part of the rows lack a size; the others show once, few, many or a class for expanded clones.

>TRBV24-1|TRBD2|TRBJ2-5|few
TGTGCCACCAGTGATATTGGACTAGCGGGCGGAGGGACCCAGTACTTC
CATSDIGLAGGGTQYF
>TRBV6-2/TRBV6-3|-|TRBJ2-1|-
TGTGCCAGCAGTATTGGACACGACAATGAGCAGTTCTTC
CASSIGHDNEQFF
>TRBV4-1|TRBD1|TRBJ2-4|-
TGCGCCAGCAGCCTAAGATGGATCCGGGACAGGGGCACACTAGCCAAAAACATTCAGTACTTC
CASSLRWIRDRGTLAKNIQYF
>TRBV5-6|TRBD1|TRBJ2-3|-
TGTGCCAGCAGTTGGGACAGGGGCCTTACGGATACGCAGTATTTT
CASSWDRGLTDTQYF
>TRBV7-3|TRBD1|TRBJ2-2|-
TGTGCCAGCAGATCTCCGGGACAGGGGGCCGCCGGGGAGCTGTTTTTT
CASRSPGQGAAGELFF
>TRBV10-3|-|TRBJ2-7|-
TGTGCCCCCCACATTGTGGGGGGGCTCGAGCAGTACTTC
CAPHIVGGLEQYF
>TRBV15|TRBD2|TRBJ2-1|-
TGTGCCACCAGCGGGGGACTAGCGGGGCCCTTAAACATCTACAATGAGCAGTTCTTC
CATSGGLAGPLNIYNEQFF
>TRBV5-1|TRBD1|TRBJ1-6|-
TGCGCCAGCAGCTTTACAGGGGTCCTCCTCCACTTT
CASSFTGVLLHF
>TRBV5-6|TRBD1|TRBJ1-2|-
TGTGCCAGCAGCCCAGGGGGCGCTTATGGCTACACCTTC
CASSPGGAYGYTF
>TRBV3-1/TRBV3-2|-|TRBJ2-1|-
TGTGCCAGCAGCCAAGGGAAGAGGGATGAGCAGTTCTTC
CASSQGKRDEQFF